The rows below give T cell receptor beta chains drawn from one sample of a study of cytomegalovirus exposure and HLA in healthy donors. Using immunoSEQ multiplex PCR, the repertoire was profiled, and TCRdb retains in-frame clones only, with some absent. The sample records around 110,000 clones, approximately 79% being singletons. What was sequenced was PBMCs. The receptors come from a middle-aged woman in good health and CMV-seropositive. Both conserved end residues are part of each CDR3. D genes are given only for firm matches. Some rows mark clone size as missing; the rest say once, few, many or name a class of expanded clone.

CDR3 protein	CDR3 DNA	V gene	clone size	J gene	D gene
CASRTVSTDTQYF	TGTGCCAGCAGGACAGTTAGCACAGATACGCAGTATTTT	TRBV6-5	NA	TRBJ2-3	NA
CASTRGQEARFF	TGTGCCAGCACCAGAGGGCAAGAAGCACGGTTTTTT	TRBV6-6	NA	TRBJ1-4	NA
CASSLDRVADTQYF	TGTGCCAGCAGCTTAGACAGGGTAGCAGATACGCAATATTTT	TRBV7-8	NA	TRBJ2-3	NA
CATSMGAYGYTF	TGTGCCACCTCCATGGGCGCCTATGGCTACACCTTC	TRBV15	NA	TRBJ1-2	NA
CASSPRSNYGYTF	TGTGCCAGCAGCCCCCGTTCCAACTATGGCTACACCTTC	TRBV7-2	NA	TRBJ1-2	NA
CASSASSYEQYF	TGTGCCAGCAGCGCTAGCTCCTACGAGCAGTACTTC	TRBV13	NA	TRBJ2-7	NA
CASSQAGNEQFF	TGTGCCAGCAGCCAAGCAGGTAATGAGCAGTTCTTC	TRBV4-2	NA	TRBJ2-1	NA
CASSIRSVSTDTQYF	TGTGCCAGTAGTATTCGTAGCGTTAGCACAGATACGCAGTATTTT	TRBV19	few	TRBJ2-3	NA
CASSYSQGLDYGYTF	TGTGCCAGCAGTTACTCGCAGGGTTTAGACTATGGCTACACCTTC	TRBV6-5	few	TRBJ1-2	NA
CAWSLNSNQPQHF	TGTGCCTGGAGTTTAAATAGCAATCAGCCCCAGCATTTT	TRBV30	few	TRBJ1-5	NA
CASNRGTNTGELFF	TGTGCCAGCAACCGGGGGACGAACACCGGGGAGCTGTTTTTT	TRBV6-1	few	TRBJ2-2	NA
CASSLGDREEEKLFF	TGCGCCAGCAGCTTGGGGGACAGGGAGGAGGAAAAACTGTTTTTT	TRBV5-1	once	TRBJ1-4	TRBD1
CASSQSGGDYNEQFF	TGCGCCAGCAGCCAAAGCGGGGGGGACTACAATGAGCAGTTCTTC	TRBV5-1	NA	TRBJ2-1	TRBD2
CASSLEAGTGELFF	TGTGCCAGCAGCTTAGAAGCCGGGACCGGGGAGCTGTTTTTT	TRBV7-6	NA	TRBJ2-2	NA
CASSALGRGDYEQYF	TGTGCCAGCAGCGCCCTGGGCCGGGGGGACTACGAGCAGTACTTC	TRBV6-1	NA	TRBJ2-7	TRBD2
CASSPQGTVREKLFF	TGTGCCAGCAGCCCCCAGGGGACAGTAAGGGAAAAACTGTTTTTT	TRBV7-2	NA	TRBJ1-4	TRBD1
CASNGGQETQYF	TGTGCCAGCAACGGGGGCCAAGAGACCCAGTACTTC	TRBV6-5	NA	TRBJ2-5	NA
CASSVTTRTEAFF	TGTGCCAGCAGTGTGACTACGAGGACTGAAGCTTTCTTT	TRBV27	NA	TRBJ1-1	NA
CASSVQGTEAFF	TGCGCCAGCAGCGTACAGGGCACTGAAGCTTTCTTT	TRBV5-1	NA	TRBJ1-1	NA
CASSLEQVTYNEQFF	TGTGCCAGCAGCTTGGAACAGGTGACCTACAATGAGCAGTTCTTC	TRBV5-6	medium-sized	TRBJ2-1	NA
CAWSVNGGTEAFF	TGTGCCTGGAGTGTAAATGGAGGGACTGAAGCTTTCTTT	TRBV30	NA	TRBJ1-1	NA
CASSARTGEAYGYTF	TGTGCCAGTAGTGCCCGGACAGGGGAGGCCTATGGCTACACCTTC	TRBV19	NA	TRBJ1-2	TRBD1
CASSSQTGTEAFF	TGTGCCAGCAGTTCCCAGACAGGGACTGAAGCTTTCTTT	TRBV27	NA	TRBJ1-1	TRBD1
CASSHPIPGESGYTF	TGCGCCAGCAGCCACCCGATTCCAGGGGAGAGTGGCTACACCTTC	TRBV4-1	NA	TRBJ1-2	NA
CASSRRPQSGYTF	TGTGCCAGCAGTAGGCGGCCTCAAAGTGGCTACACCTTC	TRBV13	NA	TRBJ1-2	NA
CSVEMRGVNIQYF	TGCAGCGTTGAAATGCGGGGCGTAAACATTCAGTACTTC	TRBV29-1	NA	TRBJ2-4	NA
CASSPLQDSSGNTIYF	TGTGCCAGCAGCCCCCTACAGGACAGCTCTGGAAACACCATATATTTT	TRBV11-2	once	TRBJ1-3	NA
CASSIFAYQGDNQPQHF	TGTGCCAGTAGTATTTTCGCATATCAAGGGGACAATCAGCCCCAGCATTTT	TRBV19	NA	TRBJ1-5	NA
CASSWGQGATNEKLFF	TGTGCCAGCAGCTGGGGACAGGGGGCGACTAATGAAAAACTGTTTTTT	TRBV7-8	NA	TRBJ1-4	TRBD1
CSVYSGTGGIRNYGYTF	TGCAGCGTTTACTCCGGGACAGGGGGCATAAGGAACTATGGCTACACCTTC	TRBV29-1	NA	TRBJ1-2	TRBD1
CATTTQGFYGYTF	TGTGCCACCACGACACAGGGGTTCTATGGCTACACCTTC	TRBV2	NA	TRBJ1-2	TRBD1
CASSWDTKGGTEAFF	TGTGCCAGCAGCTGGGACACAAAAGGGGGCACTGAAGCTTTCTTT	TRBV5-8	NA	TRBJ1-1	NA
CASSLRVWGGRDTQYF	TGTGCCAGCAGCTTACGGGTCTGGGGGGGCCGTGATACGCAGTATTTT	TRBV11-2	NA	TRBJ2-3	NA
CASSPDRDTQYF	TGTGCCAGCTCACCTGACAGGGATACGCAGTATTTT	TRBV18	NA	TRBJ2-3	NA
CASSLSSTGGFNNEQFF	TGCGCCAGCAGCTTGAGTTCCACAGGGGGCTTCAACAATGAGCAGTTCTTC	TRBV5-1	NA	TRBJ2-1	TRBD1